This T cell receptor (beta chain) was captured by sequencing in a study of identical twins. TCRdb fed the 5' RACE reads into MiXCR, producing one record per CDR3 protein. The top ten hold around 14% of the sample, which has hundreds of thousands of distinct CDR3 sequences, over 15% seen once. Many counts were recorded for this clonotype. The germline gives CDR1 MNHNS, CDR2 SASEGT. V lost 6 bases and J 12 bases, leaving 15 bases between the germline ends. The CDR3 totals 12 residues. The data also belong to a second study, concerning T cells expressing NK-cell markers. Turning to that study: The study found dominant NKG2C+ clonotypes at roughly 1.0-7.5% of CD8+ T cells in roughly six donors. The same clonotypes also predominated in the CD3+CD56-NKG2C+ fraction of a handful of donors.

The genes are TRBV6-1 and TRBJ2-1; D unclear. The sequence was collected from a woman younger than 30 in good health. Material for sequencing was PBMCs. This chain's CDR3 is CASRVPLRGQFF. CDR3 bases: TGTGCCAGCAGGGTTCCGCTACGAGGGCAGTTCTTC.